The 8 T cell receptor beta chains below were found in one sample sequenced in a study of CD8+ T cells in alopecia areata. Extracted from the samples, RNA was reverse transcribed into cDNA to serve as the sequencing template. Clones were sequenced by immunoSEQ multiplex PCR, and TCRdb holds only the in-frame ones, with some missing. The table records over 150,000 clones, about 56% of them present only once. The sequenced sample was CD8+ T cells sorted from blood. Receptors were obtained from a human donor in good health.

V is TRBV25-1 and J is TRBJ1-1, with 10 bases identical to TRBD1. Germline CDR1 is MGHDK and CDR2 is SYGVNS. This CDR3 is 14 amino acids long. With 6 bases clipped from V and 4 bases from J, the junction kept 5 bases outside the gene matches. The CDR3 sequence: CASSGTGVGTEAFF. The DNA for the CDR3 is TGTGCCAGCAGCGGGACAGGGGTAGGCACTGAAGCTTTCTTT.

The V gene is TRBV5-1, the J gene TRBJ2-3; D is unclear. The CDR3 contains 14 residues. CDR1 is SGHRS, CDR2 YFSETQ, per germline. V lost 1 base to trimming and J lost 3 bases, with 9 bases between them. The CDR3, as DNA: TGCGCCAGCAGCTTGAGGGATAGGACAGATACGCAGTATTTT. It codes for CASSLRDRTDTQYF.

V is TRBV20-1 and J is TRBJ1-2, with a possible D match to TRBD1 (5 bases). The V gene lost 5 bases and the J gene lost 14 bases, with 15 bases spanning the gap. CDR1 is DFQATT, CDR2 SNEGSKA, per germline (reference sequence). The length of the CDR3 is 10 residues. The chain's CDR3 is CSASPPRGTF. The CDR3 DNA reads TGCAGTGCTTCTCCGCCCCGGGGGACCTTC.

The chain has TRBV27 and TRBJ2-5; 8 nucleotides line up with TRBD1. CDR1 is MNHEY, CDR2 SMNVEV, per germline (reference sequence). The CDR3 spans 13 residues. V gave up 5 bases and J gave up 1 base; unmatched junction bases: 0. CDR3 bases: TGTGCCAGCAGTGGACAGGGCCAAGAGACCCAGTACTTC. Translated, it gives CASSGQGQETQYF.

The chain carries TRBV5-1 and TRBJ2-7; 13 bases are shared with TRBD2. The J segment lost 7 bases and the V segment lost 4 bases, leaving 14 bases of the junction unmatched. The CDR3 sequence is 17 residues long. Looked up from germline, CDR1 is SGHRS and CDR2 is YFSETQ. The CDR3 loop reads CASSARGLAGLGGEQYF. The CDR3 DNA reads TGCGCCAGCAGCGCCCGGGGACTAGCGGGGCTCGGGGGAGAGCAGTACTTC.

This clone was seen only once. The V gene is TRBV6-1, the J gene TRBJ1-2; perhaps TRBD1 as D (6 bases). The V end was cut by 2 bases, the J end by 6 bases, with 10 bases between. Germline values: CDR1 MNHNS, CDR2 SASEGT. This CDR3 comprises 13 residues. The CDR3 DNA is TGTGCCAGCAGTGAACGTACAGGGAATGGCTACACCTTC. Its translation: CASSERTGNGYTF.

This clone was picked up a small number of times. The rearrangement uses TRBV7-2 and TRBJ1-1; D gene unclear. CDR1 and CDR2 (germline): SGHTA, FQGNSA. Trimming cost V 1 base and J 4 bases, with 13 bases left between them. CDR3 length: 15 amino acids. The CDR3 is CASSLVSVGSTEAFF. CDR3 in DNA: TGTGCCAGCAGCTTAGTGTCGGTGGGGAGCACTGAAGCTTTCTTT.

The chain carries TRBV27 and TRBJ2-7, with 8 nucleotides matching TRBD1. J was trimmed by 2 bases and V by 8 bases; bases with no gene match: 8. The germline V gene has CDR1 MNHEY and CDR2 SMNVEV (reference sequence). The CDR3 length is 14 residues. The CDR3: CASGPGTGPYEQYF. DNA for the CDR3: TGTGCCAGCGGGCCCGGGACAGGCCCCTACGAGCAGTACTTC.